This T cell receptor (beta chain) was profiled in a study of human T cells and chemical hapten exposure. Study-wide context: Reading of the patch tests, which applied 0.01% DPC to the upper back, occurred at 6 days. A patient group, mainly female, showed alopecia areata, totalis or universalis.

Time point indicated: pre-sensitization, week 0. Treatment here: therapeutic diphenylcyclopropenone sensitization with weekly scalp DPC. The study, taken as a whole, reports: Expanded TCRs clustered into significantly more large CDR3 similarity groups than controls, the analysis revealed. Counts of expanded TCRs (at PT1) showed a positive correlation with patch test score.

The CDR3 runs 15 residues. Germline V lookup: CDR1 SGDLS, CDR2 YYNGEE. V trimming: 0 bases; J trimming: 9 bases; junction bases outside the gene matches: 7. TCRdb reprocessed the RACE reads with MiXCR, giving one entry per CDR3 protein. The table lists 250,000 to 300,000 distinct CDR3 sequences, approximately 8% of them singletons, with more than 1% in the top ten. This clonotype was seen repeatedly, ten times or more. What it binds is not known. This sequence joins TRBV9 and TRBJ2-1; 9 bases match TRBD1. Sequenced here: whole blood, sampled in connection with sensitization to the hapten diphenylcyclopropenone (DPC). The TCR was taken from a man younger than 30 with alopecia areata. Some clones in this sample may be carry-over from other donors' samples. The chain's CDR3 is CASSVEQGAGAEQFF. In DNA, the CDR3 is TGTGCCAGCAGCGTAGAACAGGGGGCCGGGGCTGAGCAGTTCTTC.